This is a list of T cell receptor beta chains from one sample in a study of cytomegalovirus exposure and HLA in healthy donors. TCRdb keeps only in-frame clones here, not all; method: immunoSEQ multiplex PCR. This sample lists tens of thousands of clones; its ten largest clones have approximately 2.1%. The sample taken for sequencing was PBMCs. The source is a woman aged 18 to 35 in good health and CMV-seronegative. CDR3s include the opening cysteine and the closing phenylalanine or tryptophan. Fields, in order: V gene, D gene, J gene, CDR3 protein, CDR3 DNA. D genes are given only for firm matches.

v_gene: TRBV29-1
d_gene: NA
j_gene: TRBJ2-6
CDR3aa: CSVGQGNSGANVLTF
CDR3nt: TGCAGCGTTGGCCAGGGGAACTCTGGGGCCAACGTCCTGACTTTC

v_gene: TRBV6-1
d_gene: NA
j_gene: TRBJ1-2
CDR3aa: CASSEPYDAQRNYGYTF
CDR3nt: TGTGCCAGCAGTGAACCCTACGACGCCCAGCGAAACTATGGCTACACCTTC

v_gene: TRBV5-1
d_gene: TRBD1
j_gene: TRBJ1-1
CDR3aa: CASKEQGVNTEAFF
CDR3nt: TGCGCCAGCAAAGAGCAGGGGGTGAACACTGAAGCTTTCTTT

v_gene: TRBV7-9
d_gene: NA
j_gene: TRBJ1-5
CDR3aa: CASSLGRQPQHF
CDR3nt: TGTGCCAGCAGCTTGGGCCGGCAGCCCCAGCATTTT

v_gene: TRBV9
d_gene: NA
j_gene: TRBJ2-7
CDR3aa: CASSVVAGPPYEQYF
CDR3nt: TGTGCCAGCAGCGTAGTCGCGGGACCCCCCTACGAGCAGTACTTC

v_gene: TRBV18
d_gene: NA
j_gene: TRBJ1-6
CDR3aa: CASSPTNPTGNNSPLHF
CDR3nt: TGTGCCAGCTCCCCAACCAACCCGACAGGAAATAATTCACCCCTCCACTTT

v_gene: TRBV28
d_gene: TRBD1
j_gene: TRBJ2-7
CDR3aa: CASTIGTGSEQYF
CDR3nt: TGTGCCAGCACCATAGGGACAGGGAGCGAGCAGTACTTC

v_gene: TRBV4-1
d_gene: TRBD2
j_gene: TRBJ2-7
CDR3aa: CASSREIAGAYEQYF
CDR3nt: TGCGCCAGCAGCCGGGAAATAGCGGGGGCTTACGAGCAGTACTTC

v_gene: TRBV5-1
d_gene: TRBD2
j_gene: TRBJ2-7
CDR3aa: CASSLDGRQYYEQYF
CDR3nt: TGCGCCAGCAGCCTGGACGGGAGGCAATACTACGAGCAGTACTTC

v_gene: TRBV28
d_gene: NA
j_gene: TRBJ2-5
CDR3aa: CASSLVGSQETQYF
CDR3nt: TGTGCCAGCAGTTTAGTCGGATCCCAGGAAACCCAGTACTTC

v_gene: TRBV4-2
d_gene: TRBD1
j_gene: TRBJ1-3
CDR3aa: CASSRSGQAFSSGNTIYF
CDR3nt: TGTGCCAGCAGCCGATCGGGACAGGCTTTTAGCTCTGGAAACACCATATATTTT

v_gene: TRBV5-1
d_gene: NA
j_gene: TRBJ1-1
CDR3aa: CASSLSAGTEAFF
CDR3nt: TGCGCCAGCAGCTTGAGCGCGGGGACTGAAGCTTTCTTT